This entry lists 25 T cell receptor beta chains sequenced from one sample in a study of shared clonotypes between healthy human individuals (dated by TCRdb to 2019 to 2021). Preparation of the library involved the immunoSEQ multiplex PCR assay. TCRdb took this table from immuneACCESS and kept in-frame rearrangements with V and J called. Such tables lack part of the clones; where checked against another copy, unresolved V genes explain under half of the gap, and the rest is unexplained. The sample includes approximately 2,300,000 clones, with around 90% observed a single time. The ten largest clones take up around 0.35% of the sample. The material sequenced was naive CD4+ T cells from PBMCs. The sample's cell subset or site label is to be understood as: CD45RA+ positively selected. Receptor source: a man younger than 35 in good health. Some clones in this sample may be carry-over from other donors' samples.

Of note for this clone: This specimen includes other DNA sequences encoding the same CDR3. The chain has TRBV5-5 and TRBJ1-3; weak D call: TRBD1 (5 bases). The germline CDR1 and CDR2 sequences are SGHKS and YYEKEE (reference sequence). This CDR3 has 14 amino acids. The germline V and J ends were trimmed by 4 bases and 0 bases, with 8 bases remaining between them. The CDR3 sequence is CASSRGDSGNTIYF. The CDR3 nucleotides are TGTGCCAGCAGCCGGGGCGACTCTGGAAACACCATATATTTT.

The chain recombines TRBV7-9 with TRBJ2-5, with D unclear. V was trimmed by 4 bases and J by 1 base, leaving 13 bases between them. This CDR3 has 15 amino acids. Germline CDR1 SEHNR, CDR2 FQNEAQ (reference sequence). CDR3 region: CASSSLGLGQETQYF. The CDR3, as DNA: TGTGCCAGCAGCTCCCTAGGTCTAGGCCAAGAGACCCAGTACTTC.

The chain joins TRBV4-2 to TRBJ2-7; the D gene is possibly TRBD2 (7 bases). The germline CDR1 and CDR2 sequences are LGHNA and YNFKEQ. This CDR3 is built from 15 residues. V was pared by 0 bases and J by 3 bases, with 12 bases between. Here the CDR3 reads CASSQDPGGFYEQYF. Written as DNA, the CDR3 is TGTGCCAGCAGCCAAGATCCGGGGGGCTTCTACGAGCAGTACTTC.

This sequence joins TRBV21-1 and TRBJ2-1; the D segment call TRBD2 is taken from the table without a DNA check. TRBV21-1 is listed as a pseudogene. This CDR3 is built from 19 residues. CDR3 bases: TGTGCCAGCAGCACCCCGGGGGAGACTAGCGGGCAATCCTACAATGAGCAGTTCTTC. Protein: CASSTPGETSGQSYNEQFF.

The chain combines TRBV28 with TRBJ2-1, with TRBD1 identical over 7 bases. This CDR3 is 13 amino acids long. With V trimmed by 10 bases and J by 7 bases, 10 bases remained unmatched. Germline CDR1 reads MDHEN; CDR2 reads SYDVKM. The CDR3 region has the DNA TGTGCCACCTGGGAAGGGGGCCGGAATGAGCAGTTCTTC. It translates to CATWEGGRNEQFF.

The V and J genes are TRBV6-4 and TRBJ2-7; 10 bases are a match to TRBD2. The CDR3 covers 16 residues. Germline V gives CDR1 MRHNA, CDR2 SNTAGT. V shed 6 bases and J 1 base; nucleotides not matched to a gene: 9. CDR3 sequence: CASRTHLAGVSYEQYF. The DNA of the CDR3 is TGTGCCAGCAGGACCCACCTAGCGGGAGTTTCCTACGAGCAGTACTTC.

The V gene is TRBV28, the J gene TRBJ2-5, with TRBD1 as a possible D gene (5 bases). Germline V gene sequence: CDR1 MDHEN, CDR2 SYDVKM. This CDR3 comprises 14 residues. V shed 2 bases and J shed 4 bases, with 11 bases lying between them. CDR3 region: CASSLAGNLETQYF. DNA for the CDR3: TGTGCCAGCAGTTTAGCAGGGAACCTAGAGACCCAGTACTTC. The full variable domain, its missing parts supplied by reference TRBV28 and TRBJ2-5, is DVKVTQSSRYLVKRTGEKVFLECVQDMDHENMFWYRQDPGLGLRLIYFSYDVKMKEKGDIPEGYSVSREKKERFSLILESASTNQTSMYLCASSLAGNLETQYFGPGTRLLVL.

V is TRBV7-3 and J is TRBJ2-3; no definite D call. The germline V gene has CDR1 SGHTA and CDR2 FQGTGA. V was shortened by 5 bases and J by 3 bases, with 9 bases between the two germline ends. The CDR3 has 13 residues. The CDR3 DNA follows: TGTGCCAGCAGCCGACCCCCAACAGATACGCAGTATTTT. It specifies CASSRPPTDTQYF.

The rearrangement uses TRBV4-1 and TRBJ2-1; D uncertain. Per the germline V gene, CDR1 is MGHRA and CDR2 is YSYEKL. Trimming shortened V by 4 bases and J by 9 bases, and 13 bases separated the two germline ends. This CDR3 is built from 13 residues. In DNA form, the CDR3 reads TGCGCCAGCAGCCGGCTCGGAGTCGGTGAGCAGTTCTTC. Its protein is CASSRLGVGEQFF.

The chain employs TRBV28 and TRBJ2-3; the D gene is possibly TRBD1 (5 bases). Trimming left V 8 bases short and J 0 bases short, with 21 bases between. CDR3 length: 17 residues. The germline V gene has CDR1 MDHEN and CDR2 SYDVKM. The CDR3 coding sequence is TGTGCCAGCGGCCCTGGTGGGGCCGATATGAGCACAGATACGCAGTATTTT. Translating it yields CASGPGGADMSTDTQYF.

The CDR3 coding sequence is TGTGCCAGCAGTTACCACTCACCCGCCGGGGACACCATATATTTT. Its translation: CASSYHSPAGDTIYF. The rearrangement uses TRBV6-5 and TRBJ1-3, with D unresolved. V lost 2 bases and J lost 8, with 16 bases in between. This CDR3 is built from 15 residues. Germline V gene data show CDR1 as MNHEY and CDR2 as SVGAGI.

On this clone: The missing conserved phenylalanine or tryptophan at the end of this CDR3 makes a read error likely. No DNA is shown, since the ends of the CDR3 on it are uncertain; the CDR3 is the one TCRdb lists. The chain uses TRBV5-8 and TRBJ1-1. Both ends counted, the CDR3 spans 11 residues. CDR1 and CDR2 (germline): SGHTS, YDEGEE. CDR3: CASSLLGISVL.

The CDR3 DNA is TGTGCCAGCAGTCCGGTCCGGACTAGCGGCTCCTACGAGCAGTACTTC. Translation: CASSPVRTSGSYEQYF. V usage is TRBV28 and J usage is TRBJ2-7, with TRBD2 matching 10 bases. The length of the CDR3 is 16 residues. Germline V gene lookup returns CDR1 MDHEN and CDR2 SYDVKM. The V gene end was trimmed by 5 bases and the J gene end by 0 bases; junction bases not matched to a gene: 7.

The DNA of the CDR3 is TGTGCCAGCAGTTACTCGATTAGGATTAATGAAAAACTGTTTTTT. Translated, it gives CASSYSIRINEKLFF. The chain combines TRBV6-5 with TRBJ1-4; D gene uncertain. V lost 0 bases to trimming and J lost 4 bases, with 9 bases between them. The CDR3 spans 15 residues. Germline lookup yields CDR1 MNHEY and CDR2 SVGAGI.

V gene TRBV19 combines with J gene TRBJ1-5, with D possibly being TRBD1 (5 bases). Per the germline V gene, CDR1 is LNHDA and CDR2 is SQIVND (reference sequence). This CDR3 has 18 residues. The ends were cut back, 3 bases at V and 3 bases at J, with 21 bases in the middle. The CDR3 sequence: CASSIIRDGGLFNQPQHF. Written as DNA, the CDR3 is TGTGCCAGTAGTATTATTAGGGACGGGGGACTGTTCAATCAGCCCCAGCATTTT.

The V call is TRBV7-2, the J call TRBJ1-3; 9 bases line up with TRBD1. The J segment lost 4 bases and the V segment lost 4 bases, leaving 8 bases of the junction unmatched. The CDR3 extends over 16 amino acids. The germline CDR1 and CDR2 sequences are SGHTA and FQGNSA. The CDR3 region is CASSYAGTGFGNTIYF. In DNA form, the CDR3 reads TGTGCCAGCAGCTACGCCGGGACAGGGTTCGGAAACACCATATATTTT.

The genes are TRBV11-2 and TRBJ2-1; 7 positions match TRBD2. The germline V gene has CDR1 SGHAT and CDR2 FQNNGV. This CDR3 has 16 amino acids. Trimming took 5 bases from V and 4 from J; bases not matched to a gene: 11. In nucleotides, the CDR3 is TGTGCCAGCAGCCTCTCCCCGGGGGGACCTTACAATGAGCAGTTCTTC. Translated: CASSLSPGGPYNEQFF.

To note about this clone: Distinct nucleotide sequences in the sample also encode this CDR3. J is TRBJ2-2 and V is TRBV2; D gene unclear. CDR1 is SNHLY and CDR2 is FYNNEI in the germline V gene. V lost 6 bases and J 5 bases, leaving 4 bases between the germline ends. CDR3 size: 11 residues. In DNA form, the CDR3 reads TGTGCCAGCAGGGAAACCGGGGAGCTGTTTTTT. Translated: CASRETGELFF.

CDR3 protein: CASSIDPQNIQYF. CDR3 DNA sequence: TGTGCCAGTAGTATCGACCCCCAAAACATTCAGTACTTC. J is TRBJ2-4 and V is TRBV19; no definite D call. The CDR3 extends over 13 amino acids. Trimming took 3 bases from V and 5 from J, leaving 8 bases between them. Germline assignment: CDR1 LNHDA and CDR2 SQIVND (reference sequence).

The gene calls are TRBV19 and TRBJ2-5, with 7 bases matching TRBD2. The germline V gene has CDR1 LNHDA and CDR2 SQIVND (reference sequence). With 3 bases clipped from V and 4 bases from J, the junction kept 5 bases outside the gene matches. CDR3 length equals 14 residues. The CDR3 coding sequence is TGTGCCAGTAGTATCTCTGGGGGGGGAGAGACCCAGTACTTC. This sequence encodes CASSISGGGETQYF.

The chain links TRBV28 to TRBJ2-3, with no clear D. Trimming took off 5 bases at V and 6 bases at J, with 15 bases between the two ends. Germline CDR1 MDHEN, CDR2 SYDVKM. CDR3 length equals 14 residues. The DNA for the CDR3 is TGTGCCAGCAGTCTATCTCTAGGGTTTGATACGCAGTATTTT. Protein: CASSLSLGFDTQYF.

V is TRBV28 and J is TRBJ2-7; D unresolved. Germline CDR1 MDHEN, CDR2 SYDVKM. Between the trimmed V and J ends, which lost 2 bases and 5 bases, there was a span of 7 bases. The CDR3 totals 12 residues. The CDR3 region is CASSLVGHEQYF. Here the CDR3 DNA reads TGTGCCAGCAGTTTAGTGGGCCACGAGCAGTACTTC.

The chain is built from TRBV7-7 and TRBJ2-1; D uncertain. Per germline, CDR1 SSHAT and CDR2 FNYEAQ (reference sequence). Deletions cut 1 base from V and 2 bases from J, with 9 bases between. The CDR3 runs 15 residues. The CDR3 protein is CASSLVYSPYNEQFF. The DNA of the CDR3 is TGTGCCAGCAGCTTAGTGTACAGCCCCTACAATGAGCAGTTCTTC.

The table lists this clone with a count of one. V is TRBV5-4 and J is TRBJ2-7; D gene unclear. V lost 0 bases, J lost 4 bases, and 14 bases lay in between. Germline V gene sequence: CDR1 SGHNT, CDR2 YYREEE (reference sequence). This CDR3 region has 15 residues. The CDR3 loop is CASSLAQLPNYEQYF. CDR3 nucleotide sequence: TGTGCCAGCAGCTTGGCCCAGCTTCCTAATTACGAGCAGTACTTC.

V usage is TRBV6-5 and J usage is TRBJ2-2; unclear D gene. CDR1 is MNHEY and CDR2 is SVGAGI in the germline V gene. V lost 2 bases and J 0 bases, leaving 7 bases between the germline ends. This CDR3 has 15 amino acids. CDR3 nucleotides: TGTGCCAGCAGTTACCGAATTGCGAACACCGGGGAGCTGTTTTTT. This translates into CASSYRIANTGELFF.